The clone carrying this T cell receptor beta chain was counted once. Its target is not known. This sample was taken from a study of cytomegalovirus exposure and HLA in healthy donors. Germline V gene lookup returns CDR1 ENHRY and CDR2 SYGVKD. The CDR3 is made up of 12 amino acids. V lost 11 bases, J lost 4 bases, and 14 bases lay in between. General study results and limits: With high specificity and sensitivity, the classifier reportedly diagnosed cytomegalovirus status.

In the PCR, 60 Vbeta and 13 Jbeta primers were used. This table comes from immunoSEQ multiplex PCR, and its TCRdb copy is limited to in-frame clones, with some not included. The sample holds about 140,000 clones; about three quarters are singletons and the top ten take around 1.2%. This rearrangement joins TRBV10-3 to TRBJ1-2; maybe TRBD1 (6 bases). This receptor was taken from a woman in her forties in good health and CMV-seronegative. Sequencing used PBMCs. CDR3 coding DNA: TGTGCCTCAGGGGTTGCAGGCTATGGCTACACCTTC. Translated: CASGVAGYGYTF.